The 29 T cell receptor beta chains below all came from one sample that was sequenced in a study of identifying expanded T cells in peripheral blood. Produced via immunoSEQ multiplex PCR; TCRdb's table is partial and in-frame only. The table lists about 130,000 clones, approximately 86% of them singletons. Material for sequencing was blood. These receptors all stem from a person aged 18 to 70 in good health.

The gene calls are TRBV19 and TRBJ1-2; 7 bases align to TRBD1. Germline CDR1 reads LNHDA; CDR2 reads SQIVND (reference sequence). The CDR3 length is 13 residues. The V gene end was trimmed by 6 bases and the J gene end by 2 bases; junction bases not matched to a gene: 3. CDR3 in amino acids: CASSQTGNYGYTF. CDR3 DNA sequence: TGTGCCAGTAGCCAGACAGGGAACTATGGCTACACCTTC.

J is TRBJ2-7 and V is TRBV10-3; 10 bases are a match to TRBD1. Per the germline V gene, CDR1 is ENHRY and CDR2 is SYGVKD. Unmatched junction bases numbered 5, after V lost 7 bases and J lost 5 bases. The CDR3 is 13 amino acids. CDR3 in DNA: TGTGCCATCACCCCTGGACAGGGGGACGAGCAGTACTTC. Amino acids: CAITPGQGDEQYF.

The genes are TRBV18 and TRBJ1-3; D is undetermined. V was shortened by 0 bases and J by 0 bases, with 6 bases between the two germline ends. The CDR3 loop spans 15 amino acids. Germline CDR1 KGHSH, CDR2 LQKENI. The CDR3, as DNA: TGTGCCAGCTCACCACCAAGGGACTCTGGAAACACCATATATTTT. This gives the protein CASSPPRDSGNTIYF.

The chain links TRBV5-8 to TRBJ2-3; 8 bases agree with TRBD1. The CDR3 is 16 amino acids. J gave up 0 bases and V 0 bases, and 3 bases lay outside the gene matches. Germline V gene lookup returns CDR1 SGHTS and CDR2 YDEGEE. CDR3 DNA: TGTGCCAGCAGCTTGGGGACAGGGTCAAGCACAGATACGCAGTATTTT. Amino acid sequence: CASSLGTGSSTDTQYF.

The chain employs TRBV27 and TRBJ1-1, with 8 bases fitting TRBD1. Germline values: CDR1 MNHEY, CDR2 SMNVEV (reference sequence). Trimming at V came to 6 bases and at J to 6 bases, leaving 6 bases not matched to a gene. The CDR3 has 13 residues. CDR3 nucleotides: TGTGCCAGCAGCGACAGGGGTATGGCTGAAGCTTTCTTT. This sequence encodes CASSDRGMAEAFF.

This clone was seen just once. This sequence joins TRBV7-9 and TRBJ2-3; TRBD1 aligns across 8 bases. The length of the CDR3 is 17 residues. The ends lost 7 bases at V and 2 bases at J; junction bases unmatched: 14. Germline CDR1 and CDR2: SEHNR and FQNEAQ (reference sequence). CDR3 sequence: CASTLRVGQGPTDTQYF. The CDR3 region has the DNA TGTGCCAGCACCCTAAGGGTAGGACAGGGCCCCACAGATACGCAGTATTTT.

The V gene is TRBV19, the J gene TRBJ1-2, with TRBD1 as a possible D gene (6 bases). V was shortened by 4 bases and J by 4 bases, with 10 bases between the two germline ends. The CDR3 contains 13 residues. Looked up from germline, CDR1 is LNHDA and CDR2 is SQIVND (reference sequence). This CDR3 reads CASSTGQAYGYTF. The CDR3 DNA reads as TGTGCCAGTAGTACGGGACAAGCCTATGGCTACACCTTC.

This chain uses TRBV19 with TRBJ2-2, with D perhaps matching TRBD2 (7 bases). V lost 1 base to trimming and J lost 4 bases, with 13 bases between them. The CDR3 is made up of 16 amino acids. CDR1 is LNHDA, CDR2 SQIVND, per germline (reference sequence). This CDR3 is CASSIAGGAGTGELFF. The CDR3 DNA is TGTGCCAGTAGTATAGCGGGGGGCGCGGGCACCGGGGAGCTGTTTTTT.

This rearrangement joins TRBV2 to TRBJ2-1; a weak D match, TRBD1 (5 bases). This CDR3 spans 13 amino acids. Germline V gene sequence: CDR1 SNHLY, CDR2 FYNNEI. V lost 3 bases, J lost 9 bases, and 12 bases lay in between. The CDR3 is CASSDGQGGEQFF. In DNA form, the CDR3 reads TGTGCCAGCAGTGACGGGCAGGGTGGTGAGCAGTTCTTC.

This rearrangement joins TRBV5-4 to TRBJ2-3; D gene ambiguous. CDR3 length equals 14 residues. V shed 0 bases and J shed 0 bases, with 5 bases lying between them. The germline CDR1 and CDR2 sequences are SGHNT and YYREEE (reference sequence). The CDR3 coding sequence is TGTGCCAGCAGCTTGGCCGAGAGCACAGATACGCAGTATTTT. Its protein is CASSLAESTDTQYF.

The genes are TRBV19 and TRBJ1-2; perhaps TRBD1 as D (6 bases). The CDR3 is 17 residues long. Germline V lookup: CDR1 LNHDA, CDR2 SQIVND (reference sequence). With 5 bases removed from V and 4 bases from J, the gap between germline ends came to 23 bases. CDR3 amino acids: CASSLGGQGRYGYGYTF. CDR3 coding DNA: TGTGCCAGTAGTCTTGGTGGTCAGGGGCGCTATGGCTATGGCTACACCTTC.

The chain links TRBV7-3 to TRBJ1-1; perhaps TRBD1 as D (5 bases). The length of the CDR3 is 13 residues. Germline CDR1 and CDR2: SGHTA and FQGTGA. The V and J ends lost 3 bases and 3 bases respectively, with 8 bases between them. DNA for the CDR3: TGTGCCAGCAGCTTTAAAGGGGACACTGAAGCTTTCTTT. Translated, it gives CASSFKGDTEAFF.

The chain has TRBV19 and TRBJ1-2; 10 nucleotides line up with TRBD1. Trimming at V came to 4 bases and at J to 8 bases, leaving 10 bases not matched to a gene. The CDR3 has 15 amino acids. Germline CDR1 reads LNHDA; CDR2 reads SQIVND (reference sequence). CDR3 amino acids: CASSTNRDRGGGYTF. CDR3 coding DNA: TGTGCCAGTAGTACGAACCGGGACAGGGGAGGCGGCTACACCTTC.

CDR3 nucleotides: TGTGCCAGCAGCTATTATCGGGTCGGTTCACCCCTCCACTTT. It yields the protein CASSYYRVGSPLHF. The V and J genes are TRBV7-9 and TRBJ1-6, with no clear D. The CDR3 is 14 residues long. V lost 4 bases and J 9 bases, leaving 13 bases between the germline ends. Per germline, CDR1 SEHNR and CDR2 FQNEAQ (reference sequence).

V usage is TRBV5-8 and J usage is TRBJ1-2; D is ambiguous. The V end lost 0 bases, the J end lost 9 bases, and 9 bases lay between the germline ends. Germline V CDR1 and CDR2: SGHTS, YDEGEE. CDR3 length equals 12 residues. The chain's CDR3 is CASSLVTERYTF. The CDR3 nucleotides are TGTGCCAGCAGCTTGGTTACCGAGCGCTACACCTTC.

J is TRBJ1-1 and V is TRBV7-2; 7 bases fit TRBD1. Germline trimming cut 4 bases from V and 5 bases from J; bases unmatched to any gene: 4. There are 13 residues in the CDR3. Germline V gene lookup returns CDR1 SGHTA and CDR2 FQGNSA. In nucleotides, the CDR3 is TGTGCCAGCAGCTCCCACAGGGGTACTGAAGCTTTCTTT. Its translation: CASSSHRGTEAFF.

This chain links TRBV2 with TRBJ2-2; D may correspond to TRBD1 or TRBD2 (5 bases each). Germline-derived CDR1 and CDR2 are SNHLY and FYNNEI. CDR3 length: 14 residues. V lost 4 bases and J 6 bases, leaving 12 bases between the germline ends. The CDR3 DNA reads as TGTGCCAGCAGTGTAGGACACGGGGCCGGGGAGCTGTTTTTT. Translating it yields CASSVGHGAGELFF.

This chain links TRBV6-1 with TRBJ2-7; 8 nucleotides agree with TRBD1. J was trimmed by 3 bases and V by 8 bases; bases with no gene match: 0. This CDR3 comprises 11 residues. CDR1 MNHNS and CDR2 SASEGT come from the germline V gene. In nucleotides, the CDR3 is TGTGCCAGCGGACAGGGCTACGAGCAGTACTTC. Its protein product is CASGQGYEQYF.

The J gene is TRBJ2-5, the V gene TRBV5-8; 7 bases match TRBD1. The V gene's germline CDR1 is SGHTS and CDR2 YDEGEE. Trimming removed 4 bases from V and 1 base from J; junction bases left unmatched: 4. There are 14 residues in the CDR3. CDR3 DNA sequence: TGTGCCAGCAGCCGGACAGGATTCCAAGAGACCCAGTACTTC. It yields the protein CASSRTGFQETQYF.

CDR3 nucleotide sequence: TGTGCCAGCAGCCCTGGGCAGCTAGCCAAAAACATTCAGTACTTC. Protein sequence: CASSPGQLAKNIQYF. The rearrangement uses TRBV7-7 and TRBJ2-4, with D uncertain. Trimming cost V 5 bases and J 0 bases, with 11 bases left between them. The CDR3 has 15 amino acids. Looked up from germline, CDR1 is SSHAT and CDR2 is FNYEAQ (reference sequence).

CDR3 DNA sequence: TGTGCCAGCAGCTACATCCCGGGACAGGGCAACACCGGGGAGCTGTTTTTT. The encoded protein is CASSYIPGQGNTGELFF. The V and J genes are TRBV11-3 and TRBJ2-2, with 9 positions matching TRBD1. The CDR3 sequence is 17 residues long. Germline V gene data show CDR1 as SGHNT and CDR2 as YENEEA. With 4 bases clipped from V and 2 bases from J, the junction kept 8 bases outside the gene matches.

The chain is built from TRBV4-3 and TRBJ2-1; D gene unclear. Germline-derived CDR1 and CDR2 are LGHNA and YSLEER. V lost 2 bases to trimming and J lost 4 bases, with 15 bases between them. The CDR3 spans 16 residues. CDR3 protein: CASSQTVAAPYNEQFF. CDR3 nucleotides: TGCGCCAGCAGCCAAACGGTGGCTGCGCCTTACAATGAGCAGTTCTTC.

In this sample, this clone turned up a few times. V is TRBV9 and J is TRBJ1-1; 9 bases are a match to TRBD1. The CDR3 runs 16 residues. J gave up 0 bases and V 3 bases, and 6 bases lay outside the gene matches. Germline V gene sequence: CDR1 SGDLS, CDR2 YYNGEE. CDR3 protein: CASSAGTGLMNTEAFF. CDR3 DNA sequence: TGTGCCAGCAGCGCCGGGACAGGGCTCATGAACACTGAAGCTTTCTTT.

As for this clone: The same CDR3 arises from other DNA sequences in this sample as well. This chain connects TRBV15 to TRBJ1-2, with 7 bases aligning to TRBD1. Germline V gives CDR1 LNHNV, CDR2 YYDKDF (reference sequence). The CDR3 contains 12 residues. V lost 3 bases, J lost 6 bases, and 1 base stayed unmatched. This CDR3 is CATSSDRDGYTF. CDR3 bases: TGTGCCACCAGCAGTGACAGGGATGGCTACACCTTC.

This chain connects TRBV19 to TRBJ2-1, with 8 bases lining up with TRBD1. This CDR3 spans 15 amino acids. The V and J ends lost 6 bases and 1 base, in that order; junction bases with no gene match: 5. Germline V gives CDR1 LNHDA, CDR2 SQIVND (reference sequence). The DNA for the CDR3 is TGTGCCAGTAGCCAAGACAGGGGATCCTACAATGAGCAGTTCTTC. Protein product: CASSQDRGSYNEQFF.

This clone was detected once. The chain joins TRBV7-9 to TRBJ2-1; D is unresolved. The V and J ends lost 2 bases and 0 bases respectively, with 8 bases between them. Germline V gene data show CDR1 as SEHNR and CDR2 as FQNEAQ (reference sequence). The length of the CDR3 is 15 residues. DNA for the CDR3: TGTGCCAGCAGCTTATGGTCCGACTCCTACAATGAGCAGTTCTTC. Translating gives CASSLWSDSYNEQFF.

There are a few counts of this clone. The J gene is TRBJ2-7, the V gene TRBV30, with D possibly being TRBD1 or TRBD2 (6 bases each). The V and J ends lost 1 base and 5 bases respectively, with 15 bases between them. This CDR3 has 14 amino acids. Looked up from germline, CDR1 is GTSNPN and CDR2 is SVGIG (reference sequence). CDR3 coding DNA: TGTGCCTGGAGTGAAGGTGGGGGGCTCAACGAGCAGTACTTC. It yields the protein CAWSEGGGLNEQYF. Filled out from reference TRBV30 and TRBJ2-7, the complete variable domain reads SQTIHQWPATLVQPVGSPLSLECTVEGTSNPNLYWYRQAAGRGLQLLFYSVGIGQISSEVPQNLSASRPQDRQFILSSKKLLLSDSGFYLCAWSEGGGLNEQYFGPGTRLTVT.

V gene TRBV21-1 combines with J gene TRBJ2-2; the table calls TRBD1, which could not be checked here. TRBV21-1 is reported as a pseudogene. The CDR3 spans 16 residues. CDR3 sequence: CASSPQGKENTGELFF. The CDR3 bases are TGTGCCAGCAGCCCTCAGGGAAAAGAGAACACCGGGGAGCTGTTTTTT.

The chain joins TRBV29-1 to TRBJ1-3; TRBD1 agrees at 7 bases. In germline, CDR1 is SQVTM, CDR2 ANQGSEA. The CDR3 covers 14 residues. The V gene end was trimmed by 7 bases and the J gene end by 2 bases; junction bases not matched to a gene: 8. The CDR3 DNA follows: TGCAGCGCTAGTCAGGGGGGCACTGGAAACACCATATATTTT. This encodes CSASQGGTGNTIYF.